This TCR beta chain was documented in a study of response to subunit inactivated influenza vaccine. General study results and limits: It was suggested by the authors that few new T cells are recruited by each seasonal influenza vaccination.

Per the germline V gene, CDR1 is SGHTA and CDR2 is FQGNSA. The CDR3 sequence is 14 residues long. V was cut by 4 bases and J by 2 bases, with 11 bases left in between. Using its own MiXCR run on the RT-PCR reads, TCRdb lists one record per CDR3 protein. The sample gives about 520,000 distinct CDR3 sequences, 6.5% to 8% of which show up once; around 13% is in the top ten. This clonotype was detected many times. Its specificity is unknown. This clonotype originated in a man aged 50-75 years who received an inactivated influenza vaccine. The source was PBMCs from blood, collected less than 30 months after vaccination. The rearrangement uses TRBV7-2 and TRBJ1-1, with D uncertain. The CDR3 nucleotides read TGTGCCAGCAGCTCCACTAACCTTAACACTGAAGCTTTCTTT. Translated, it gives CASSSTNLNTEAFF.